The 10 T cell receptor beta chains reported below all come from one sample, sequenced in a study of blood T cells in healthy people across ages. Primers used in a second PCR of roughly 6 to 11 cycles were a sample-barcoded 5' primer and a J-beta primer mix. One entry per CDR3 protein results from TCRdb running MiXCR on the 5' RACE reads. The top ten clones hold around a sixth of a sample with more than 500,000 distinct CDR3 sequences, 27% of them seen once. The sequenced material came from blood. These receptor sequences come from a woman between 70 and 85 years old in good health.

This clonotype came up a few times. The genes are TRBV20-1 and TRBJ2-3; 11 bases are shared with TRBD2. Germline V gene data show CDR1 as DFQATT and CDR2 as SNEGSKA (reference sequence). The J segment lost 5 bases and the V segment lost 0 bases, leaving 7 bases of the junction unmatched. The CDR3 loop spans 16 amino acids. The chain's CDR3 is CSARDPSGGQVDTQYF. For the CDR3, the DNA is TGCAGTGCTAGAGATCCTAGCGGGGGGCAAGTAGATACGCAGTATTTT.

In the case of this clonotype: Since no conserved phenylalanine or tryptophan closes the CDR3, a read error is the likely cause. The J gene is TRBJ2-4, the V gene TRBV20-1; D tentatively fits TRBD1 or TRBD2 (7 bases each). The germline V gene has CDR1 DFQATT and CDR2 SNEGSKA (reference sequence). V was cut by 3 bases and J by 8 bases, with 14 bases left in between. This CDR3 has 13 amino acids. DNA of the CDR3: TGCAGTGCTAGTAATCAGGGGGGGTACATTCAGTACCTC. This gives the protein CSASNQGGYIQYL.

This clonotype showed up many times. The V gene is TRBV5-1, the J gene TRBJ2-2, with a possible D match to TRBD1 (5 bases). The CDR3 is 15 amino acids. CDR1 is SGHRS, CDR2 YFSETQ, per germline. Trimming removed 2 bases from V and 3 bases from J, with 11 bases in between. DNA of the CDR3: TGCGCCAGCAGCTTAATTCAGGGCGACACCGGGGAGCTGTTTTTT. Protein: CASSLIQGDTGELFF.

The V and J genes are TRBV10-3 and TRBJ1-4; D is perhaps TRBD1 (5 bases). Germline V gene data show CDR1 as ENHRY and CDR2 as SYGVKD. The CDR3 runs 13 residues. V dropped 8 bases and J dropped 5 bases, with 12 bases sitting between them. The DNA for the CDR3 is TGTGCCATCGCGACAGCGTTAAATGAAAAACTGTTTTTT. Its protein product is CAIATALNEKLFF.

J is TRBJ2-1 and V is TRBV4-1; D is uncertain. V was clipped by 1 base and J by 0 bases, with 10 bases between them. This CDR3 has 16 residues. Germline V gene lookup returns CDR1 MGHRA and CDR2 YSYEKL. The CDR3 region is CASSQGPFSSYNEQFF. CDR3 bases: TGCGCCAGCAGCCAAGGACCGTTCAGCTCCTACAATGAGCAGTTCTTC.

The J gene is TRBJ2-2, the V gene TRBV6-2 or TRBV6-3, with TRBD2 matching 9 bases. In germline, CDR1 is MNHEY, CDR2 SVGEGT. Trimming took 5 bases from V and 7 from J; bases not matched to a gene: 14. The CDR3 runs to 17 residues. The DNA for the CDR3 is TGTGCCAGCAGTACCCTTAGCGGGGGCCGCTCCGACGGGGAGCTGTTTTTT. Its protein is CASSTLSGGRSDGELFF.

The chain links TRBV7-3 to TRBJ2-3, with 7 bases that match TRBD1. Germline CDR1 SGHTA, CDR2 FQGTGA. V shed 4 bases and J 8 bases; nucleotides not matched to a gene: 12. The CDR3 spans 15 residues. CDR3: CASSSIQGPRTTQYF. The DNA of the CDR3 is TGTGCCAGCAGCTCCATACAGGGGCCCCGGACTACGCAGTATTTT.

The CDR3 DNA is TGTGCCAGCAGCCAAGAGCCAGCGAACTCCTACGAGCAGTACTTC. It is translated as CASSQEPANSYEQYF. The chain joins TRBV3-1 to TRBJ2-7; D unclear. V lost 0 bases to trimming and J lost 0 bases, with 9 bases between them. CDR3 size: 15 residues. Germline values: CDR1 LGHDT, CDR2 YNNKEL (reference sequence).

A few counts support this clonotype. This chain connects TRBV9 to TRBJ2-7; 9 nucleotides match TRBD2. Germline V CDR1 and CDR2: SGDLS, YYNGEE. The CDR3 runs 16 residues. V gave up 0 bases and J gave up 3 bases; unmatched junction bases: 7. Here the CDR3 DNA reads TGTGCCAGCAGCGTAGTAGATAGCGGGGGACTCTACGAGCAGTACTTC. Protein: CASSVVDSGGLYEQYF.

This clonotype appeared a few times. CDR3 coding DNA: TGTGCCAGCAGAGGATTCGCTGGGGCCAACGTCCTGACTTTC. Translating it yields CASRGFAGANVLTF. The genes are TRBV7-9 and TRBJ2-6; D is unclear. This CDR3 is built from 14 residues. Germline CDR1 SEHNR, CDR2 FQNEAQ (reference sequence). Trimming removed 6 bases from V and 2 bases from J, with 8 bases in between.